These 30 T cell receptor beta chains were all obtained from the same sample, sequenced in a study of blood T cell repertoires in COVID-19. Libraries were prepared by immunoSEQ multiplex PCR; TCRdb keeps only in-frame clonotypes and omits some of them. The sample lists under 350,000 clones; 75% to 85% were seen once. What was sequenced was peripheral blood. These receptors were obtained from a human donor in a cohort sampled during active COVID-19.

CDR3 region: CASSEAPGTGYGSPLHF. The CDR3 DNA reads TGTGCCAGCAGTGAGGCCCCCGGGACAGGGTACGGCTCACCCCTCCACTTT. The chain is built from TRBV6-4 and TRBJ1-6; 9 bases match TRBD1. V shed 3 bases, J shed 10 bases, and the junction held 13 bases outside the gene matches. CDR1 is MRHNA and CDR2 is SNTAGT in the germline V gene. The CDR3 runs 17 residues.

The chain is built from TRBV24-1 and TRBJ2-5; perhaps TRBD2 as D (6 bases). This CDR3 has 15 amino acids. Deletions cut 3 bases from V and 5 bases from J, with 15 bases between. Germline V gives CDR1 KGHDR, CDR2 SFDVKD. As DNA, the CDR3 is TGTGCCACCAGTGATGGCCTGACTAGGTACGAGACCCAGTACTTC. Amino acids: CATSDGLTRYETQYF.

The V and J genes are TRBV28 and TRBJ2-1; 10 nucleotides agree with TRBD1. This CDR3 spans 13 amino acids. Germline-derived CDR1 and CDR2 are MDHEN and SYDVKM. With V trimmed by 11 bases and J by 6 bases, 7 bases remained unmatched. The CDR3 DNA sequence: TGTGCCGCAAGGACAGGGGGAGGCAATGAGCAGTTCTTC. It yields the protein CAARTGGGNEQFF.

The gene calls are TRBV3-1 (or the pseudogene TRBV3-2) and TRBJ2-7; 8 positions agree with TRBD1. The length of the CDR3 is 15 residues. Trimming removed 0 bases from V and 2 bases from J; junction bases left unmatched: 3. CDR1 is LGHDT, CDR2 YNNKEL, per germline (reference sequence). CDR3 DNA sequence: TGTGCCAGCAGCCAAGAATTGACAGGGGCCTACGAGCAGTACTTC. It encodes CASSQELTGAYEQYF.

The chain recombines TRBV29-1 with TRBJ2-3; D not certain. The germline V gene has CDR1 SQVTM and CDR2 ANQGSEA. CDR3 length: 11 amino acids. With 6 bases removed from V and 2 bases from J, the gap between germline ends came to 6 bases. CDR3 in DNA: TGCAGCGTCTCCCTCACAGATACGCAGTATTTT. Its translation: CSVSLTDTQYF.

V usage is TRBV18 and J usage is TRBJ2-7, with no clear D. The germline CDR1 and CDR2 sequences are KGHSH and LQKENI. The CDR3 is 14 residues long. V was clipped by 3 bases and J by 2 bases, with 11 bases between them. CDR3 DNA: TGTGCCAGCTCACCCCCGCACTCACCCTACGAGCAGTACTTC. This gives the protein CASSPPHSPYEQYF.

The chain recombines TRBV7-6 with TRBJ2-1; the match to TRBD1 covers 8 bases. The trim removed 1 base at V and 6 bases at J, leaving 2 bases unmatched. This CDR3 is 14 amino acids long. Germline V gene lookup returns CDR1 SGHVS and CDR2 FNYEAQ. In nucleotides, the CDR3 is TGTGCCAGCAGCTTAGGGGACAGGCGCAATGAGCAGTTCTTC. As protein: CASSLGDRRNEQFF.

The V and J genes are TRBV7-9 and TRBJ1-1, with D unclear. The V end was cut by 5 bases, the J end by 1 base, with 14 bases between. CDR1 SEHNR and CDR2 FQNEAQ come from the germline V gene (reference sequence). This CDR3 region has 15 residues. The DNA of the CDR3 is TGTGCCAGCAGCCCATTCATCGAGCAGAACACTGAAGCTTTCTTT. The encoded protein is CASSPFIEQNTEAFF. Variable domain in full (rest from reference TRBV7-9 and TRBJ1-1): DTGVSQNPRHKITKRGQNVTFRCDPISEHNRLYWYRQTLGQGPEFLTYFQNEAQLEKSRLLSDRFSAERPKGSFSTLEIQRTEQGDSAMYLCASSPFIEQNTEAFFGQGTRLTVV.

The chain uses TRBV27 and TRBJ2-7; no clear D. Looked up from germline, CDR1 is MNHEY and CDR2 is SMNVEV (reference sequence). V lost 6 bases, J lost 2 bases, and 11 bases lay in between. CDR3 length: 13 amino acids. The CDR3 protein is CASRLTTTYEQYF. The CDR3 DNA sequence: TGTGCCAGCAGACTGACGACAACCTACGAGCAGTACTTC.

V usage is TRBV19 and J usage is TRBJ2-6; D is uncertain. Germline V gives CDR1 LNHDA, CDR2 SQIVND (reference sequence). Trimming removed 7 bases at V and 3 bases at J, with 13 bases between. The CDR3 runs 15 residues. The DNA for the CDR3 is TGTGCCAGTATTCAACCGCTGAGTGGGGCCAACGTCCTGACTTTC. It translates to CASIQPLSGANVLTF.

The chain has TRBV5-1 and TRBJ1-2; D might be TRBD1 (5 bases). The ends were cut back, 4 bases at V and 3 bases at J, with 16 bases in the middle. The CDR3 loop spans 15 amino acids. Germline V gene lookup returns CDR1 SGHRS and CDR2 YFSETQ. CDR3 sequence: CASSLRGGLYYGYTF. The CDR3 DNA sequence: TGCGCCAGCAGCCTTCGCGGGGGGTTGTACTATGGCTACACCTTC.

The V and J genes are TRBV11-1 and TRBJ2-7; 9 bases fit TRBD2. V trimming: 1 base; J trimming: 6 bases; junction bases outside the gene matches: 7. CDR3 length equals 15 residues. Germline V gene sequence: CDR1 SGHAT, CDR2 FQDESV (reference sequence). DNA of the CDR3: TGTGCCAGCAGCTTAGAACGGGCGGGGGGGTGCGAGCAGTACTTC. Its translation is CASSLERAGGCEQYF.

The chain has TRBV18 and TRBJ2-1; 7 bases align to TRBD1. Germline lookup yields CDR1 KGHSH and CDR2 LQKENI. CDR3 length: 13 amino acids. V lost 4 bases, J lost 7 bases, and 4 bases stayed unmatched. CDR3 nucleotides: TGTGCCAGCTCACAGGGGGCGCGGAATGAGCAGTTCTTC. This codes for CASSQGARNEQFF.

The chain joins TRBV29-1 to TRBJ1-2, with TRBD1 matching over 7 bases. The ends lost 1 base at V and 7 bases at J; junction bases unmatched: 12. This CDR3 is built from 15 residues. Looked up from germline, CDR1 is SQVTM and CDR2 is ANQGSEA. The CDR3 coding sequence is TGCAGCGTTGAAGGGGGCAGGGGGTCCGTGTCTGGCTACACCTTC. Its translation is CSVEGGRGSVSGYTF.

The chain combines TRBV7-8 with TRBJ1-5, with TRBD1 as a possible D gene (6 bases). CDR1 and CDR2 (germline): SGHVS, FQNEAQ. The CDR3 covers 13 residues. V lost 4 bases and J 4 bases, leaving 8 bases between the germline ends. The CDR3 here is CASSSTGNQPQHF. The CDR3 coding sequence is TGTGCCAGCAGCTCAACAGGGAATCAGCCCCAGCATTTT.

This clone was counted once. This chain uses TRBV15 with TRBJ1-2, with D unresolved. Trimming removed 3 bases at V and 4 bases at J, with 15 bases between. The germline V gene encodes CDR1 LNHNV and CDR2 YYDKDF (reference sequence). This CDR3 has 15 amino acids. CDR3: CATSRDMTSGYGYTF. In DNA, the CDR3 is TGTGCCACCAGCAGGGATATGACTTCTGGCTATGGCTACACCTTC.

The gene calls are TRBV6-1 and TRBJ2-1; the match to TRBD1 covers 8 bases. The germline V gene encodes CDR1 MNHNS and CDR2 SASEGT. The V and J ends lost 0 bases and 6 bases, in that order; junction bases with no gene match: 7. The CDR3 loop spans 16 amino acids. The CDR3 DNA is TGTGCCAGCAGTGAAGCGGGGACAGGTCTCCCCAATGAGCAGTTCTTC. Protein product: CASSEAGTGLPNEQFF.

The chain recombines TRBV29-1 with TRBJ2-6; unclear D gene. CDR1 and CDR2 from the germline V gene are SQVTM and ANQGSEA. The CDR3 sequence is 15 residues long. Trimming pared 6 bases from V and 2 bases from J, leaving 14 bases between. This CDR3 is CSVDALGPGANVLTF. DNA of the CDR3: TGCAGCGTAGATGCTCTTGGCCCTGGGGCCAACGTCCTGACTTTC.

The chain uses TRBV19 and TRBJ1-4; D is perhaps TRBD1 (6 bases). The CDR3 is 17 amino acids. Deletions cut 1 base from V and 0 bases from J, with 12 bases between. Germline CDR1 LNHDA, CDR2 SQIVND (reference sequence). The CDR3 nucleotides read TGTGCCAGTAGTATAGTCAGGGGAGATACAACTAATGAAAAACTGTTTTTT. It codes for CASSIVRGDTTNEKLFF.

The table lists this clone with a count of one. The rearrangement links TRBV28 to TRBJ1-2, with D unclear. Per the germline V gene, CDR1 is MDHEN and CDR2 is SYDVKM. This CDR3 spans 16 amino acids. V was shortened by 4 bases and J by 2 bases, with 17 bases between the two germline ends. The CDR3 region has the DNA TGTGCCAGCAGTTCATCAGGATGGGAGGGCAACTATGGCTACACCTTC. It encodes CASSSSGWEGNYGYTF.

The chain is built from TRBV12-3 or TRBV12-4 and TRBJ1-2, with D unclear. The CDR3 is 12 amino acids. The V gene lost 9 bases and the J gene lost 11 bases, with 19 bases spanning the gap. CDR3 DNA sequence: TGTGCCAGTGAACCGTCTTCTATGTGGTACACCTTC. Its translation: CASEPSSMWYTF.

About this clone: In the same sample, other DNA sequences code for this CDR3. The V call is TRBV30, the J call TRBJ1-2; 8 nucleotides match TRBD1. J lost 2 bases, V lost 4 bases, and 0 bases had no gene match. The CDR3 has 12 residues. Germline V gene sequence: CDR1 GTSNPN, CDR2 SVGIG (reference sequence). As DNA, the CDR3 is TGTGCCTGGACAGGGGGCAACTATGGCTACACCTTC. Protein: CAWTGGNYGYTF.

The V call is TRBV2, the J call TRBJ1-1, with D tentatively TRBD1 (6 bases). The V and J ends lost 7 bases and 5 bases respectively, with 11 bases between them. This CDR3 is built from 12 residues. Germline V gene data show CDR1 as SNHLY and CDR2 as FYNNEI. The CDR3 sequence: CASTPQGTEAFF. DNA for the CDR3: TGTGCCAGCACTCCGCAGGGGACTGAAGCTTTCTTT.

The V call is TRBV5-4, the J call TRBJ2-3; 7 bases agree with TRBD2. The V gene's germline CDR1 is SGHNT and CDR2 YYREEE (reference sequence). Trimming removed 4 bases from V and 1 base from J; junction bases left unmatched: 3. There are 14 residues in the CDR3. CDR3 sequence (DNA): TGTGCCAGCAGCCGTGGGGGGGGCACAGATACGCAGTATTTT. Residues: CASSRGGGTDTQYF. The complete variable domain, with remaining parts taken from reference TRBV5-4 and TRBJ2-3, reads ETGVTQSPTHLIKTRGQQVTLRCSSQSGHNTVSWYQQALGQGPQFIFQYYREEENGRGNFPPRFSGLQFPNYSSELNVNALELDDSALYLCASSRGGGTDTQYFGPGTRLTVL.

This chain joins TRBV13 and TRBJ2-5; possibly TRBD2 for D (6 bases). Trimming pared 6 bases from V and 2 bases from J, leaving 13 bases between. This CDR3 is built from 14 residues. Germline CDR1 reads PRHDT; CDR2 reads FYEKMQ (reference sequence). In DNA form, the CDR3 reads TGTGCCAGCAGTTCGTGGGGGGAGCAAGAGACCCAGTACTTC. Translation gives CASSSWGEQETQYF.

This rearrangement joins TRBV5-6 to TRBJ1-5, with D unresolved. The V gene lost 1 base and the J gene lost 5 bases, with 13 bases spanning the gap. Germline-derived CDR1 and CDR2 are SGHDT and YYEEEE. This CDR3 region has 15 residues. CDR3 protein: CASSLYRGFDQPQHF. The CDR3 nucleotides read TGTGCCAGCAGCTTGTATCGGGGATTTGATCAGCCCCAGCATTTT. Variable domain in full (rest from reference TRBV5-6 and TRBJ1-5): DAGVTQSPTHLIKTRGQQVTLRCSPKSGHDTVSWYQQALGQGPQFIFQYYEEEERQRGNFPDRFSGHQFPNYSSELNVNALLLGDSALYLCASSLYRGFDQPQHFGDGTRLSIL.

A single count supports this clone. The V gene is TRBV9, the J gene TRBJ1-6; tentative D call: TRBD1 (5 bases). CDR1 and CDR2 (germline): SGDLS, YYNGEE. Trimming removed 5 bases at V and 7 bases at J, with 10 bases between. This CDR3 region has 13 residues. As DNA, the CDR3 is TGTGCCAGCAGGCGGGACGGGAATTCACCCCTCCACTTT. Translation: CASRRDGNSPLHF.

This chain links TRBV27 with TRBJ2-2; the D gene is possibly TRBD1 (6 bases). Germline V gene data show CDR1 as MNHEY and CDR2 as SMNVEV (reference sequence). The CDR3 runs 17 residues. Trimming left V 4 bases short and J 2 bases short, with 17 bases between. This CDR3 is CASSSLLGTYNTGELFF. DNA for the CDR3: TGTGCCAGCAGTTCCCTCCTTGGGACATATAACACCGGGGAGCTGTTTTTT.

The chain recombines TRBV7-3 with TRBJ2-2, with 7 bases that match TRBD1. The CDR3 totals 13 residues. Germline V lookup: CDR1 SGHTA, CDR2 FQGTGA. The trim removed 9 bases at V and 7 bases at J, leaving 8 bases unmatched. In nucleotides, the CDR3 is TGTGCCAGTCGACAGGGTGTCAACGGGGAGCTGTTTTTT. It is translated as CASRQGVNGELFF.

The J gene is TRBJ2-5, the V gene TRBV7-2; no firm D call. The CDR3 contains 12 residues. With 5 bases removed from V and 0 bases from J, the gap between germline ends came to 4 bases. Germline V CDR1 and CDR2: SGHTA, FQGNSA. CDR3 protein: CASSLYQETQYF. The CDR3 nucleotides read TGTGCCAGCAGCCTATACCAAGAGACCCAGTACTTC.